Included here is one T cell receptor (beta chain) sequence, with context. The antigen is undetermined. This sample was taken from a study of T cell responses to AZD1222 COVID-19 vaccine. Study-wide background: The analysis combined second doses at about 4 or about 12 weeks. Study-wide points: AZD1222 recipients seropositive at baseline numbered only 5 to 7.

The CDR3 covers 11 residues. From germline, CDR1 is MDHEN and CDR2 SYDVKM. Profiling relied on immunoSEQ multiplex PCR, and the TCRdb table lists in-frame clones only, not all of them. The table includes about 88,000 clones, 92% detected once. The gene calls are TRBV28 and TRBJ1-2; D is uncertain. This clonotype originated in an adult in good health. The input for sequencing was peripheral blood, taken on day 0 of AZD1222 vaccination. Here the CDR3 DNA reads TGTGCTATCCGAGGGAGCTATGGCTACACCTTC. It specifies CAIRGSYGYTF.